This record looks at one T cell receptor beta chain sequence and its context. Its antigen remains unknown. This sample is part of a study of blood T cells in healthy people across ages. The CDR3 runs to 17 residues. Germline-derived CDR1 and CDR2 are GTSNPN and SVGIG (reference sequence). V was trimmed by 5 bases and J by 0 bases, leaving 19 bases between them. Whole-study findings and limits: Calculation of diversity from one million T cells yielded estimates considered to be underestimates.

For the second PCR, which ran for roughly 6 to 12 cycles, a sample-barcoded 5' primer and a J-beta primer mix were used. TCRdb re-analysed the 5' RACE reads in MiXCR, keeping a single row per CDR3 protein. The table has 1.5 million to 2 million distinct CDR3 sequences, 28% seen once. This TCR came from a woman aged 25 to 39 in good health. V usage is TRBV30 and J usage is TRBJ2-2; D not resolved. The sequenced material came from blood. CDR3 in amino acids: CAWALLTRPANTGELFF. The CDR3 region has the DNA TGTGCCTGGGCCCTCCTCACCCGGCCCGCGAACACCGGGGAGCTGTTTTTT.